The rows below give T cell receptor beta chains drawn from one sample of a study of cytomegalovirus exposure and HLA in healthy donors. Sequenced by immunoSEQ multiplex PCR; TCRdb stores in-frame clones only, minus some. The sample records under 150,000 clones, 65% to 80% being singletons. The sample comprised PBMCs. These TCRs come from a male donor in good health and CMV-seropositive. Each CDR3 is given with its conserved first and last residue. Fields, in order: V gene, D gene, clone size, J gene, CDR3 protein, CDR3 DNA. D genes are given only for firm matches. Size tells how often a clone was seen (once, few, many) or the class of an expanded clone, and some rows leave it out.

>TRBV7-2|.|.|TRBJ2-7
CASSLTNTDHYEQYF
TGTGCCAGCAGCTTGACTAATACCGACCACTACGAGCAGTACTTC
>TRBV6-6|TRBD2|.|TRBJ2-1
CASSPLGGTHNEQFF
TGTGCCAGCAGCCCCCTGGGGGGGACCCACAATGAGCAGTTCTTC
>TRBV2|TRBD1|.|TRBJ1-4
CASRGQGARLLFF
TGTGCCAGCAGAGGGCAGGGGGCGCGTTTGTTGTTTTTT
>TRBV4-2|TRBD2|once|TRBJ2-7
CASSSGLAGAEQYF
TGTGCCAGCAGCTCCGGACTAGCGGGAGCCGAGCAGTACTTC
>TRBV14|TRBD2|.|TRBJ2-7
CASRRAGEGEQYF
TGCGCCAGCAGACGAGCGGGAGAAGGCGAGCAGTACTTC
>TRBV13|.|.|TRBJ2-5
CASSLVGEGDWETQYF
TGTGCCAGCAGCTTAGTGGGAGAGGGGGATTGGGAGACCCAGTACTTC
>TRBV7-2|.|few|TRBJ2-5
CASSFYIDSPHF
TGTGCCAGCAGCTTTTATATCGACAGTCCCCACTTC
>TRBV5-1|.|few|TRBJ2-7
CASSTSGTTYEQYF
TGCGCCAGCAGTACCTCCGGGACAACCTACGAGCAGTACTTC
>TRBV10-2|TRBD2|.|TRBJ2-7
CASKMTSGSYEQYF
TGCGCCAGTAAAATGACTAGCGGATCCTACGAGCAGTACTTC
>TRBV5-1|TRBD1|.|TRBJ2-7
CASSSGQGENEQYF
TGCGCCAGCAGCTCGGGACAGGGTGAGAACGAGCAGTACTTC
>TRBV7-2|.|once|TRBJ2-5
CASSLDSWDSGTQYF
TGTGCCAGCAGCTTAGATAGTTGGGACTCGGGGACCCAGTACTTC
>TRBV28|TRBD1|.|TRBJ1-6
CASRYPGQGYSPLHF
TGCGCCAGCAGATATCCGGGACAGGGGTATTCACCCCTCCACTTT